This entry features one T cell receptor beta chain sequence. This CDR3 contains 15 residues. The germline V gene has CDR1 SEHNR and CDR2 FQNEAQ (reference sequence). V shed 5 bases and J 1 base; nucleotides not matched to a gene: 6. TCRdb passed the 5' RACE reads through MiXCR, listing each CDR3 protein once. This sample yields more than 200,000 distinct CDR3 sequences, of which less than 10% are seen a single time; about 5% belongs to the top ten. The sample originates from a study of identical twins. The sequence was collected from a woman between 18 and 29 years old in good health. Input material: memory (CD45RO+) T cells sorted from blood. J is TRBJ2-5 and V is TRBV7-9, with 8 bases aligning to TRBD2. CDR3 loop: CASSPGGPFQETQYF. CDR3 DNA: TGTGCCAGCAGCCCGGGAGGGCCCTTCCAAGAGACCCAGTACTTC.